A selection of T cell receptor beta chains follows, all from one sample in a study of blood T cell repertoires in COVID-19. Sequenced by immunoSEQ multiplex PCR; TCRdb stores in-frame clones only, minus some. The repertoire has tens of thousands of clones, over 75% of them found once; the top ten carry roughly 5%. The sequenced sample was peripheral blood. These receptor sequences come from a man aged 80 or over in a cohort sampled during active COVID-19. The CDR3 runs from the conserved cysteine through the conserved F or W.

CASKLQFGGAGETQYF TRBJ2-5 TRBV7-2
CASSARTGRAGYEQYF TRBJ2-7 TRBV3-1/TRBV3-2
CASSLGGSYNSPLHF TRBJ1-6 TRBV3-1/TRBV3-2
CASSQYRIMNTEAFF TRBJ1-1 TRBV4-2
CASSRTPESGNTIYF TRBJ1-3 TRBV5-1
CASSTGLDYNEQFF TRBJ2-1 TRBV19
CASSLSFSSGTRNYGYTF TRBJ1-2 TRBV27
CASSIFSDQPQHF TRBJ1-5 TRBV19
CASSFPGETYEQYF TRBJ2-7 TRBV5-4
CASSVTLAGGHPTDTQYF TRBJ2-3 TRBV6-1
CASSPQQGSNQPQHF TRBJ1-5 TRBV19
CASSLNPKRGASSYNEQFF TRBJ2-1 TRBV7-2
CASSAPGHYYEQYF TRBJ2-7 TRBV9
CASSPQGNSNQPQHF TRBJ1-5 TRBV19
CAWSGGRGRRLRSGANVLTF TRBJ2-6 TRBV30
CASSLQGGDNIQYF TRBJ2-4 TRBV5-5
CASSLSGQGNTIYF TRBJ1-3 TRBV27
CASSPPGDRDSPLHF TRBJ1-6 TRBV5-1
CASSEGETGTYEKLFF TRBJ1-4 TRBV6-1
CASSQDVGGGAPDTQYF TRBJ2-3 TRBV4-3
CASSPGQGNYGYTF TRBJ1-2 TRBV9
CASSPGGRSQPQHF TRBJ1-5 TRBV6-5
CASSLAGGSSSYEQYF TRBJ2-7 TRBV7-6
CASSYGTSGGGSTDTQYF TRBJ2-3 TRBV6-2/TRBV6-3
CASSNRGSVTDTQYF TRBJ2-3 TRBV19
CAWSVASAGGNTIYF TRBJ1-3 TRBV30
CATSTQGRGGSTDTQYF TRBJ2-3 TRBV15
CAISESAQGAREQYF TRBJ2-7 TRBV10-3
CASSLPGRDIDTEAFF TRBJ1-1 TRBV5-4
CASSSSLAQHF TRBJ1-5 TRBV6-2/TRBV6-3
CASSPEGVGQPQHF TRBJ1-5 TRBV28
CASSSARGQSSYEQYF TRBJ2-7 TRBV19
CASRSTQGYSGTDTQYF TRBJ2-3 TRBV27
CASRVAGAYEQYF TRBJ2-7 TRBV2
CASSLGEGGKTQYF TRBJ2-5 TRBV5-4
CAWSVGLAGSYEQYF TRBJ2-7 TRBV30
CASSLVTSNQPQHF TRBJ1-5 TRBV2
CASSLARLAVSSYNEQFF TRBJ2-1 TRBV7-9
CASRETVTDTQYF TRBJ2-3 TRBV6-5
CASSLVASGYNEQFF TRBJ2-1 TRBV5-1
CAAQSRRVGDEKLFF TRBJ1-4 TRBV10-2
CASSPGGQPTEAFF TRBJ1-1 TRBV6-4
CASREDRGGNQPQHF TRBJ1-5 TRBV2
CASSSLPGLEYGYTF TRBJ1-2 TRBV7-3
CASSLTTGVNTEAFF TRBJ1-1 TRBV7-6
CASSNPTGRELFF TRBJ2-2 TRBV11-2
CASSSPGQRAYEQYF TRBJ2-7 TRBV5-6
CASSDSSGGEQFF TRBJ2-1 TRBV25-1
CASSVGRGGSGAFF TRBJ1-1 TRBV9
CASSLGFGGSTEAFF TRBJ1-1 TRBV5-1
CATSRDRGGGNNEQFF TRBJ2-1 TRBV15